These T cell receptor beta chains were read from a single sample in a study of patients and donors after allogeneic stem cell transplantation. One entry per CDR3 protein, called by TCRdb with MiXCR from the RT-PCR reads. The data contain approximately 170,000 distinct CDR3 sequences, approximately 25% of them singletons. The sequencing input was blood, either unsorted or a sorted T cell fraction (not recorded which). Receptor source: a human donor who was either an allogeneic HSCT recipient or a stem cell or donor lymphocyte infusion donor (not recorded which). It is not recorded whose cells these are; they may come from a transplant donor. Both conserved end residues are part of each CDR3. D genes are given only for firm matches. Part of the rows lack a size; the others show once, few, many or a class for expanded clones.

D	V	J	size	CDR3	DNA
NA	TRBV30	TRBJ2-7	few	CAWSVGGQGKNEQYF	TGTGCCTGGAGTGTTGGGGGGCAGGGGAAAAACGAGCAGTACTTC
NA	TRBV20-1	TRBJ2-2	NA	CSASCGPFTGELFF	TGCAGTGCTAGTTGCGGACCTTTCACCGGGGAGCTGTTTTTT
TRBD1	TRBV20-1	TRBJ1-2	NA	CSASPTFRGRKDGYTF	TGCAGTGCTAGCCCCACCTTCAGGGGGCGCAAAGATGGCTACACCTTC
NA	TRBV5-1	TRBJ2-2	NA	CASSFSVVGTGELFF	TGCGCCAGCAGCTTTTCGGTAGTTGGCACCGGGGAGCTGTTTTTT
NA	TRBV5-1	TRBJ2-7	few	CASSFTGSSYEQYF	TGCGCCAGCAGCTTTACAGGGAGCTCCTACGAGCAGTACTTC
NA	TRBV5-1	TRBJ2-5	NA	CASSRSNGRGETQYF	TGCGCCAGCAGCCGAAGCAATGGGAGAGGAGAGACCCAGTACTTC
NA	TRBV10-3	TRBJ1-2	few	CAISGAGGGGYTF	TGTGCCATCAGTGGAGCGGGGGGAGGAGGCTACACCTTC
TRBD2	TRBV24-1	TRBJ2-1	few	CATSVTRLADSYNEQFF	TGTGCCACCAGTGTGACGAGACTAGCGGACTCCTACAATGAGCAGTTCTTC
TRBD2	TRBV5-1	TRBJ2-5	NA	CASSSWRGGRETQYF	TGCGCCAGCAGCTCTTGGCGGGGGGGCCGAGAGACCCAGTACTTC
NA	TRBV12-3/TRBV12-4	TRBJ2-3	few	CASSPILGGTDTQYF	TGTGCCAGCAGTCCAATTTTGGGGGGCACAGATACGCAGTATTTT
NA	TRBV12-3/TRBV12-4	TRBJ1-5	NA	CASSQGLDQHF	TGTGCCAGCAGCCAGGGCCTGGACCAGCATTTT
NA	TRBV10-3	TRBJ2-5	NA	CAISLGVVETQYF	TGTGCCATCAGCCTAGGGGTGGTGGAGACCCAGTACTTC
NA	TRBV29-1	TRBJ2-1	few	CSGVGGGQFF	TGCAGCGGCGTGGGGGGAGGGCAGTTCTTC
NA	TRBV5-1	TRBJ1-3	few	CASSLEWAGNTIYF	TGCGCCAGCAGCTTGGAATGGGCGGGAAACACCATATATTTT
TRBD2	TRBV2	TRBJ2-3	few	CASREGLAGDYSTDTQYF	TGTGCCAGCAGGGAGGGACTAGCTGGCGACTATAGCACAGATACGCAGTATTTT
NA	TRBV3-1	TRBJ1-2	few	CASSRSGHYYGYTF	TGTGCCAGCAGCCGATCGGGACACTACTATGGCTACACCTTC
NA	TRBV6-2/TRBV6-3	TRBJ2-1	NA	CASSYPNINEQFF	TGTGCCAGCAGTTACCCGAATATAAATGAGCAGTTCTTC
NA	TRBV5-1	TRBJ1-6	few	CASSLEKGYNSPLHF	TGCGCCAGCAGCTTGGAAAAGGGCTATAATTCACCCCTCCACTTT
NA	TRBV29-1	TRBJ2-3	NA	CSVEEGYTQYF	TGCAGCGTTGAAGAAGGGTATACGCAGTATTTT
NA	TRBV14	TRBJ2-2	NA	CASSQGYRRNTGELFF	TGTGCCAGCAGCCAAGGGTATCGGCGGAACACCGGGGAGCTGTTTTTT
TRBD2	TRBV20-1	TRBJ2-7	few	CSARAVLSGNYEQYF	TGCAGTGCTAGAGCTGTCCTTAGCGGGAATTACGAGCAGTACTTC
NA	TRBV7-8	TRBJ2-5	few	CASCLSYQETQYF	TGTGCCAGCTGCCTGTCGTACCAAGAGACCCAGTACTTC
NA	TRBV12-3/TRBV12-4	TRBJ1-1	many	CASRRTGITEAFF	TGTGCCAGCAGGCGTACAGGGATCACTGAAGCTTTCTTT
NA	TRBV6-5	TRBJ1-1	few	CASSYRAVDTEAFF	TGTGCCAGCAGTTACAGGGCGGTGGACACTGAAGCTTTCTTT
NA	TRBV7-2	TRBJ1-2	once	CASSFSSGDNYGYTF	TGTGCCAGCAGCTTCAGTTCGGGGGATAACTATGGCTACACCTTC
NA	TRBV20-1	TRBJ1-2	NA	CSASAGVVSGYTF	TGCAGTGCTAGTGCAGGAGTCGTCTCTGGCTACACCTTC
NA	TRBV4-2	TRBJ1-2	NA	CASSQDDRSYTF	TGTGCCAGCAGCCAAGATGACAGGTCCTACACCTTC
TRBD1	TRBV19	TRBJ1-2	NA	CASSMGDRDPRGYGYTF	TGTGCCAGTAGTATGGGCGACAGGGACCCTCGGGGCTATGGCTACACCTTC
NA	TRBV29-1	TRBJ2-7	NA	CSVETDGTYEQYF	TGCAGCGTTGAAACCGACGGAACCTACGAGCAGTACTTC
TRBD1	TRBV19	TRBJ1-5	NA	CASATGGAGNQPQHF	TGTGCCAGTGCGACAGGGGGCGCGGGCAATCAGCCCCAGCATTTT
NA	TRBV12-3/TRBV12-4	TRBJ2-2	NA	CASSLNLNTGELFF	TGTGCCAGCAGTTTAAACCTGAACACCGGGGAGCTGTTTTTT
NA	TRBV6-1	TRBJ1-5	NA	CASSYRGTVSNQPQHF	TGTGCCAGCAGTTACCGGGGCACCGTTAGCAATCAGCCCCAGCATTTT
NA	TRBV3-1	TRBJ1-2	NA	CASSDHPGRRMDGYTF	TGTGCCAGCAGCGACCATCCGGGACGGAGGATGGATGGCTACACCTTC
NA	TRBV5-1	TRBJ1-2	many	CASSLVQGSYGYTF	TGCGCCAGCAGCTTGGTCCAGGGAAGCTATGGCTACACCTTC
TRBD2	TRBV6-5	TRBJ2-3	NA	CASSRTSGRGTQYF	TGTGCCAGCAGCCGGACTAGCGGGAGGGGTACGCAGTATTTT
NA	TRBV4-1	TRBJ1-3	few	CASSQEGSQGNTIYF	TGCGCCAGCAGCCAAGAAGGCAGCCAAGGAAACACCATATATTTT
NA	TRBV2	TRBJ2-6	few	CASSFFPSGANVLTF	TGTGCCAGCAGCTTCTTCCCCTCTGGGGCCAACGTCCTGACTTTC
TRBD2	TRBV4-1	TRBJ2-1	NA	CASSPSSGRVRPYNEQFF	TGCGCCAGCAGCCCCTCTAGCGGGAGGGTCCGTCCCTACAATGAGCAGTTCTTC
NA	TRBV15	TRBJ2-4	few	CATSRERRDIQYF	TGTGCCACCAGCAGAGAAAGGAGGGACATTCAGTACTTC
NA	TRBV7-6	TRBJ2-5	NA	CASSSRGAKETQYF	TGTGCCAGCAGCTCCCGGGGGGCCAAAGAGACCCAGTACTTC
NA	TRBV29-1	TRBJ1-1	few	CSFWTVMNTEAFF	TGCAGCTTTTGGACAGTCATGAACACTGAAGCTTTCTTT
NA	TRBV6-6	TRBJ1-1	NA	CASSYSLTAYTEAFF	TGTGCCAGCAGTTATTCCCTGACAGCCTACACTGAAGCTTTCTTT
NA	TRBV24-1	TRBJ2-3	NA	CATSDLSQTDTQYF	TGTGCCACCAGTGATTTGAGCCAAACAGATACGCAGTATTTT
TRBD1	TRBV7-9	TRBJ1-2	few	CASSSPRGDYYGYTF	TGTGCCAGCAGCTCCCCCAGGGGGGATTACTATGGCTACACCTTC
NA	TRBV28	TRBJ1-1	few	CATSPGLGPMNTEAFF	TGTGCCACCTCCCCCGGATTGGGTCCTATGAACACTGAAGCTTTCTTT
NA	TRBV24-1	TRBJ2-1	few	CATSGVGVHNEQFF	TGTGCCACCAGTGGTGTCGGAGTCCACAATGAGCAGTTCTTC
NA	TRBV29-1	TRBJ2-3	NA	CSVDQLLTDTQYF	TGCAGCGTTGACCAGCTCCTCACAGATACGCAGTATTTT
NA	TRBV29-1	TRBJ1-1	many	CSVHTGPDSLFF	TGCAGCGTTCATACGGGACCCGACTCCCTTTTCTTT
NA	TRBV20-1	TRBJ1-1	few	CSARDQGGPLTDTEAFF	TGCAGTGCTAGAGACCAGGGCGGACCCCTGACTGACACTGAAGCTTTCTTT
NA	TRBV4-2	TRBJ2-4	NA	CASSQGSTEADIQYF	TGTGCCAGCAGCCAAGGATCTACCGAAGCGGACATTCAGTACTTC
TRBD1	TRBV29-1	TRBJ1-1	few	CSGQGDTEAFF	TGCAGCGGACAGGGGGACACTGAAGCTTTCTTT
NA	TRBV20-1	TRBJ1-4	NA	CSARDVAGDGEKLFF	TGCAGTGCTAGAGATGTGGCGGGGGACGGTGAAAAACTGTTTTTT
TRBD1	TRBV3-1	TRBJ2-2	NA	CASSPNRGSDTGELFF	TGTGCCAGCAGCCCAAACAGGGGGAGTGACACCGGGGAGCTGTTTTTT